A single TCR beta chain is shown here with its context. The data are from a study of early stage breast cancer tumors. Generated by immunoSEQ multiplex PCR, the TCRdb table keeps only in-frame clones and is missing some. The sample includes just over 70,000 clones, 70% to 85% seen only once; the top ten take roughly 3.5%. The germline V gene encodes CDR1 MGHDK and CDR2 SYGVNS. The V end was cut by 1 base, the J end by 10 bases, with 8 bases between. CDR3 length: 13 amino acids. The sequence derives from a person aged 55 to 75 with breast cancer. The sample taken for sequencing was blood. This chain connects TRBV25-1 to TRBJ1-6, with D possibly being TRBD1 (6 bases). The CDR3 region is CASSESGVSPLHF. In DNA form, the CDR3 reads TGTGCCAGCAGTGAATCAGGGGTCTCACCCCTCCACTTT.